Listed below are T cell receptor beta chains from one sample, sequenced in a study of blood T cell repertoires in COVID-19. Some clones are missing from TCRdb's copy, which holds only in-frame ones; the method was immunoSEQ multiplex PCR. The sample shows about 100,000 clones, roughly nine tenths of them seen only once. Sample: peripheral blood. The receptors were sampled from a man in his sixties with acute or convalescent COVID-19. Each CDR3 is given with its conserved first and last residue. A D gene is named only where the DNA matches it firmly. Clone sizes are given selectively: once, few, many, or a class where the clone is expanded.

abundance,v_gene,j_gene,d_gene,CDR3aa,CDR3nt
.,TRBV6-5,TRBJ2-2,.,CASRQGGLTTGELFF,TGTGCCAGCCGCCAGGGAGGTTTGACGACCGGGGAGCTGTTTTTT
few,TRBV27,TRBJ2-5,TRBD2,CASSEGLGIAGEETQYF,TGTGCCAGCAGTGAGGGCCTTGGAATAGCGGGTGAAGAGACCCAGTACTTC
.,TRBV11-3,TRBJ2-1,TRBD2,CASSLGGTSGRNEQFF,TGTGCCAGCAGCTTAGGAGGGACTAGCGGGAGAAATGAGCAGTTCTTC
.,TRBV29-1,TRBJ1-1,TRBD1,CSVEDRGRFPNTEAFF,TGCAGCGTTGAAGACAGGGGGCGTTTTCCCAACACTGAAGCTTTCTTT
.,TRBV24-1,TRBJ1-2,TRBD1,CATSDRAGTGGNGYTF,TGTGCCACCAGTGACCGCGCTGGGACAGGGGGGAATGGCTACACCTTC
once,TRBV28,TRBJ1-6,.,CASSFSSPLHF,TGTGCCAGCAGTTTCAGTTCACCCCTCCACTTT
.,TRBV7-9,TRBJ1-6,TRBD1,CASRKGQENSPLHF,TGTGCCAGCAGAAAGGGACAGGAGAATTCACCCCTCCACTTT
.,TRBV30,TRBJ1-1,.,CAWVWGGRRMNTEAFF,TGTGCCTGGGTATGGGGGGGGCGTCGCATGAACACTGAAGCTTTCTTT
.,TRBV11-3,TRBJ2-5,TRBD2,CASSQIAGETQYF,TGTGCCAGCAGCCAAATAGCGGGAGAGACCCAGTACTTC
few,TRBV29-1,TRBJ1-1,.,CSVIRGEAFF,TGCAGCGTTATCAGGGGAGAAGCTTTCTTT
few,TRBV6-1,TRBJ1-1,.,CASSDGLQGSGLAFF,TGTGCCAGCAGTGATGGCCTACAGGGATCGGGTCTGGCTTTCTTT
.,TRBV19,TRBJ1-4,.,CASQAIPATNEKLFF,TGTGCCAGTCAAGCCATACCTGCAACTAATGAAAAACTGTTTTTT
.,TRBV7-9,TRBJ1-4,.,CASSYRDSTNEKLFF,TGTGCCAGCAGCTACCGGGACTCAACTAATGAAAAACTGTTTTTT
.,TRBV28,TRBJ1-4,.,CASSQTGATNEKLFF,TGTGCCAGCAGCCAAACCGGGGCAACTAATGAAAAACTGTTTTTT
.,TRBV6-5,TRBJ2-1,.,CASSYSVGETYNEQFF,TGTGCCAGCAGTTACAGTGTGGGAGAGACCTACAATGAGCAGTTCTTC
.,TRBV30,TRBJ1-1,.,CAWSAPHGAGTEAFF,TGTGCCTGGAGTGCACCACACGGCGCGGGGACTGAAGCTTTCTTT
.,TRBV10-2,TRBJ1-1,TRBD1,CATKRGDRGDSEAFF,TGCGCCACAAAACGGGGTGACAGGGGGGATTCTGAAGCTTTCTTT
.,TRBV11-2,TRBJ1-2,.,CASSSLRQAPYGYTF,TGTGCCAGCAGCTCGCTCCGACAGGCCCCCTATGGCTACACCTTC
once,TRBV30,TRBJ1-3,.,CAWRRRGYGNTIYF,TGTGCCTGGAGACGTCGGGGGTACGGAAACACCATATATTTT
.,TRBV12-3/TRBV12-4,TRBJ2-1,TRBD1,CASPRPGGEQFF,TGTGCCAGCCCGAGGCCAGGGGGTGAGCAGTTCTTC
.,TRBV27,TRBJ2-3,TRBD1,CASSLSRDRVGFSDTQYF,TGTGCCAGCAGTTTATCGAGGGACAGGGTAGGGTTTTCAGATACGCAGTATTTT
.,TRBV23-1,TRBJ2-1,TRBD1,CASSQIRRLDRGLYNEQFF,TGCGCCAGCAGTCAGATTCGCCGATTGGACAGGGGCCTGTACAATGAGCAGTTCTTC
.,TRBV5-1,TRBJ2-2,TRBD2,CTSSLAGGDTGELFF,TGCACCAGCAGCTTAGCGGGAGGGGACACCGGGGAGCTGTTTTTT
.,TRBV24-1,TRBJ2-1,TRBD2,CATSDSSGRAEGVWREQFF,TGTGCCACCAGTGATTCTAGCGGGAGGGCCGAAGGAGTGTGGCGTGAGCAGTTCTTC
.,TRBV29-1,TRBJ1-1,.,CSVEELAIAFF,TGCAGCGTTGAAGAATTAGCCATAGCTTTCTTT
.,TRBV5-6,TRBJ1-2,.,CASSSPRDTRLNGYTF,TGTGCCAGCAGCAGCCCCCGGGACACGAGGTTGAATGGCTACACCTTC
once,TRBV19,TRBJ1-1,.,CASSIGNRDVVNTEAFF,TGTGCCAGTAGTATAGGGAACAGGGATGTAGTAAACACTGAAGCTTTCTTT
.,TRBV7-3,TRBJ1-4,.,CASSPSIRQVPNEKLFF,TGTGCCAGCAGCCCCTCAATACGCCAGGTTCCGAATGAAAAACTGTTTTTT
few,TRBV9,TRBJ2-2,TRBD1,CASSDKPGTGITGELFF,TGTGCCAGCAGCGACAAGCCCGGGACAGGGATCACCGGGGAGCTGTTTTTT
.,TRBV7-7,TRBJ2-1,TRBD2,CASSLGPPSGPPYNEQFF,TGTGCTAGCAGCTTAGGGCCCCCTAGCGGGCCCCCCTACAATGAGCAGTTCTTC
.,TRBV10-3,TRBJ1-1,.,CAISESGAGADTEAFF,TGTGCCATCAGTGAGTCGGGAGCAGGGGCGGACACTGAAGCTTTCTTT
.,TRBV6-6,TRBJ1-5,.,CASSYLRDSPNQPQHF,TGTGCCAGCAGTTACCTTAGAGACAGTCCCAATCAGCCCCAGCATTTT
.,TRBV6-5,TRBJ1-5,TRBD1,CASSSGGEDQPQHF,TGTGCCAGCAGTTCAGGGGGCGAAGATCAGCCCCAGCATTTT
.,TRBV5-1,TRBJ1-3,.,CASSPAEGGPGNTIYF,TGCGCCAGCAGCCCGGCCGAAGGAGGGCCTGGAAACACCATATATTTT
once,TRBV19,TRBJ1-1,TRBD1,CASSSGGRGLGEAFF,TGTGCCAGTAGTTCCGGGGGCAGGGGGCTCGGTGAAGCTTTCTTT
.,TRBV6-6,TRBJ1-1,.,CASTIGTPMNTEAFF,TGTGCCAGCACCATAGGGACTCCAATGAACACTGAAGCTTTCTTT
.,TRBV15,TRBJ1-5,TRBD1,CATSRDRTGMGNQPQHF,TGTGCCACCAGCAGAGATCGGACAGGGATGGGCAATCAGCCCCAGCATTTT
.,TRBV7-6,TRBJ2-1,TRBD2,CASSTLTGSGPFLNEQFF,TGTGCCAGCAGCACCCTGACGGGTAGCGGGCCGTTTCTTAATGAGCAGTTCTTC
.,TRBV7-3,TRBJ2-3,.,CASSFYSTDTQYF,TGTGCCAGCAGCTTCTACAGCACAGATACGCAGTATTTT
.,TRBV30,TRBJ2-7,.,CACQGSYEQYF,TGTGCCTGTCAGGGTTCCTACGAGCAGTACTTC
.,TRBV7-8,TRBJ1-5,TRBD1,CASSLATGGYQPQHF,TGTGCCAGCAGCTTAGCTACAGGGGGCTATCAGCCCCAGCATTTT
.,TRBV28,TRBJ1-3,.,CASSSQGRGNTIYF,TGTGCCAGCAGTTCCCAGGGAAGGGGAAACACCATATATTTT
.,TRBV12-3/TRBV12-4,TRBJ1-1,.,CASSFGENTEAFF,TGTGCCAGCAGTTTCGGGGAAAACACTGAAGCTTTCTTT
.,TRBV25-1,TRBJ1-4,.,CASSPRAGVNEKLFF,TGTGCCAGCAGTCCAAGGGCAGGGGTTAATGAAAAACTGTTTTTT
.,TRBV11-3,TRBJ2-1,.,CASKEGFSSYNEQFF,TGTGCCAGCAAGGAGGGCTTTAGCTCCTACAATGAGCAGTTCTTC
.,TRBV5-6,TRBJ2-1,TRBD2,CASSRKGTSGRRHEQFF,TGTGCCAGCAGCCGTAAAGGGACTAGCGGAAGGCGGCATGAGCAGTTCTTC
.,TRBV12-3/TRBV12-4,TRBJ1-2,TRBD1,CASSLRQGYGYTF,TGTGCCAGCAGTTTGCGACAGGGCTATGGCTACACCTTC
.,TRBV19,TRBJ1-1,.,CASSIDAGRNTEAFF,TGTGCCAGTAGTATTGACGCAGGTCGAAACACTGAAGCTTTCTTT
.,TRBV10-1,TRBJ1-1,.,CASSARGGSGTEAFF,TGCGCCAGCAGCGCTCGTGGGGGCTCGGGGACTGAAGCTTTCTTT
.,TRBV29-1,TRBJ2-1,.,CSIASSSYNEQFF,TGCAGCATAGCGTCAAGCTCCTACAATGAGCAGTTCTTC
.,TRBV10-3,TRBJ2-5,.,CAISEGAGQETQYF,TGTGCCATCAGTGAGGGGGCAGGGCAAGAGACCCAGTACTTC
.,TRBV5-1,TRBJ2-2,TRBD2,CASSLTSANTGELFF,TGCGCCAGCAGCTTGACTAGCGCGAACACCGGGGAGCTGTTTTTT
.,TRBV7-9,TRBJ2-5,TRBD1,CASSLDPGRGETQYF,TGTGCCAGCAGCTTAGATCCTGGCAGGGGGGAGACCCAGTACTTC
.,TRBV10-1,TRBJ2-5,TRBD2,CASRPGTSGQETQYF,TGCGCCAGCAGACCCGGGACTAGCGGCCAAGAGACCCAGTACTTC
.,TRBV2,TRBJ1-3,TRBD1,CASTSGGAYTIYF,TGTGCCAGCACCTCAGGGGGCGCGTACACCATATATTTT
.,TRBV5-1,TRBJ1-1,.,CASSREGRIMNTEAFF,TGCGCCAGCAGCCGGGAGGGTCGTATTATGAACACTGAAGCTTTCTTT
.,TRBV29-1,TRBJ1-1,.,CSVVGLQGPMNTEAFF,TGCAGCGTTGTAGGCCTTCAGGGGCCCATGAACACTGAAGCTTTCTTT